This T cell receptor beta chain was sequenced for a study of cutaneous CD30+ T cell lymphoproliferative disorder and hepatitis E (dated by TCRdb to 2016 to 2019). Worth noting for this clone: Its binding antigen is unknown. No base quality information exists; no much larger clone differs at one position.

In the germline V gene, CDR1 corresponds to SGHDT and CDR2 to YYEEEE. V is clipped by 0 bases and J by 10 bases, and the sequence between their germline boundaries is 17 bases long. From its cysteine to its phenylalanine, the CDR3 spans 15 amino acids. This entry keeps only the CDR3 DNA: 45 bases, framed from base 1. The library was built by means of the immunoSEQ multiplex PCR assay. The clones in this table, taken by TCRdb from immuneACCESS, are in-frame only. Not every clone is retained; where verified, under half of the shortfall comes from an unresolved V gene, and the cause of the rest is unknown. The sample records around 7,000 clones, less than 80% of which are singletons. The ten top clones hold roughly 1% of the sample.

The sequence joins TRBV5-6 to TRBJ2-1; the D segment might be TRBD1 or TRBD2, since each matches 5 bases. The sample comprised blood. This sequence was found in a human donor with a cutaneous T cell lymphoproliferative disorder associated with hepatitis E virus. In nucleotides, the sequence is TGTGCCAGCAGCTTGGGGACGTGGGAAGGGGAGGAGCAGTTCTTC. This sequence encodes CASSLGTWEGEEQFF.